The next 30 T cell receptor beta chains were all read from a single sample in a study of T cell repertoires in cytomegalovirus infection (dated by TCRdb to between 2018 and 2020). Sequencing was performed on an Illumina HiSeq 1500. In-frame beta chains were kept once TCRdb had trimmed the public reads at Q25 with fastp and called clones with MiXCR. Here each entry gathers all rows of one CDR3 protein and keeps the most common genes and DNA. The sample table lists approximately 110,000 distinct CDR3 sequences, 25% to 35% of them with a count of one. Around 54% of the sample rests with the top ten. The intended sense of this specimen's treatment or condition label: in vitro stimulation with specific CMV peptide epitopes to enrich CMV-specific T cells. The antigens these receptors bind are not known. The material sequenced was CD8+ T cells from cultured PBMCs, taken from culture after CMV antigen stimulation. These receptors were taken from a human donor in good health (CMV status not recorded). Some clones in this sample may be carry-over from other donors' samples.

The chain joins TRBV15 to TRBJ1-5; tentatively, D is TRBD1 (5 bases). Germline V lookup: CDR1 LNHNV, CDR2 YYDKDF (reference sequence). V dropped 6 bases and J dropped 7 bases, with 13 bases sitting between them. The length of the CDR3 is 13 residues. Here the CDR3 reads CATRAGTGQPQHF. DNA of the CDR3: TGTGCCACCAGAGCTGGGACGGGCCAGCCCCAGCATTTT.

The chain has TRBV19 and TRBJ2-3; 8 bases agree with TRBD1. With V trimmed by 3 bases and J by 4 bases, 3 bases remained unmatched. The CDR3 is made up of 14 amino acids. The V gene's germline CDR1 is LNHDA and CDR2 SQIVND (reference sequence). CDR3 in DNA: TGTGCCAGTAGTATTCCGGGACAGGCAGATACGCAGTATTTT. Amino acid sequence: CASSIPGQADTQYF. The whole variable domain, filled in from reference TRBV19 and TRBJ2-3, reads DGGITQSPKYLFRKEGQNVTLSCEQNLNHDAMYWYRQDPGQGLRLIYYSQIVNDFQKGDIAEGYSVSREKKESFPLTVTSAQKNPTAFYLCASSIPGQADTQYFGPGTRLTVL.

This clonotype was detected once. The chain recombines TRBV11-2 with TRBJ2-1; maybe TRBD2 (5 bases). The V end was cut by 7 bases, the J end by 2 bases, with 21 bases between. The CDR3 spans 17 residues. The germline gives CDR1 SGHAT, CDR2 FQNNGV. CDR3 sequence reads: CASTITLPRATYNEQFF. The CDR3, as DNA: TGTGCCAGCACGATCACCTTACCGCGGGCCACCTACAATGAGCAGTTCTTC. The full variable domain, completed using reference TRBV11-2 and TRBJ2-1, is EAGVAQSPRYKIIEKRQSVAFWCNPISGHATLYWYQQILGQGPKLLIQFQNNGVVDDSQLPKDRFSAERLKGVDSTLKIQPAKLEDSAVYLCASTITLPRATYNEQFFGPGTRLTVL.

The gene calls are TRBV4-1 and TRBJ1-2; D is possibly TRBD1 (5 bases). The CDR3 runs to 17 residues. Germline V gives CDR1 MGHRA, CDR2 YSYEKL. Trimming stripped 1 base from V and 0 bases from J, with 15 bases between. Here the CDR3 reads CASSQVAGIRANYGYTF. The CDR3 bases are TGCGCCAGCAGCCAAGTGGCAGGGATCCGAGCTAACTATGGCTACACCTTC.

The table lists this clonotype with many counts. The chain carries TRBV7-6 and TRBJ1-3; TRBD1 agrees at 8 bases. Germline CDR1 reads SGHVS; CDR2 reads FNYEAQ. The V segment lost 6 bases and the J segment 3 bases; nucleotides outside the gene matches: 7. This CDR3 has 15 amino acids. CDR3 DNA: TGTGCCAGCAGGGATACAGGGGGAGGTGGAAACACCATATATTTT. It codes for CASRDTGGGGNTIYF. The entire variable domain, with the rest obtained from reference TRBV7-6 and TRBJ1-3, is as follows: GAGVSQSPRYKVTKRGQDVALRCDPISGHVSLYWYRQALGQGPEFLTYFNYEAQQDKSGLPNDRFSAERPEGSISTLTIQRTEQRDSAMYRCASRDTGGGGNTIYFGEGSWLTVV.

This clonotype was observed at least ten times. The chain carries TRBV19 and TRBJ1-6; D is perhaps TRBD1 (5 bases). Trimming cost V 7 bases and J 11 bases, with 18 bases left between them. The CDR3 totals 14 residues. The V gene's germline CDR1 is LNHDA and CDR2 SQIVND (reference sequence). The CDR3 is CASNFGQGEAPLHF. CDR3 DNA sequence: TGTGCCAGTAACTTCGGGCAGGGAGAAGCACCCCTCCACTTT.

This clonotype was seen a handful of times. V gene TRBV6-5 combines with J gene TRBJ1-6; a possible D gene is TRBD1 (6 bases). This CDR3 region has 15 residues. V dropped 2 bases and J dropped 9 bases, with 14 bases sitting between them. Per the germline V gene, CDR1 is MNHEY and CDR2 is SVGAGI. The CDR3 nucleotides are TGTGCCAGCAGTTACCCTCCCCGAGGGGGTTCACCCCTCCACTTT. Its translation: CASSYPPRGGSPLHF.

This clonotype has just a few counts. The V and J genes are TRBV12-3 or TRBV12-4 and TRBJ1-1; tentatively, D is TRBD1 (6 bases). V lost 0 bases and J lost 0, with 14 bases in between. The CDR3 length is 17 residues. CDR3 sequence reads: CASSLAPPGQLNTEAFF. DNA of the CDR3: TGTGCCAGCAGTTTAGCCCCTCCGGGACAACTGAACACTGAAGCTTTCTTT.

The table lists this clonotype with a few counts. This sequence joins TRBV12-3 or TRBV12-4 and TRBJ2-1; 16 nucleotides align to TRBD2. Trimming cost V 5 bases and J 8 bases; bases outside gene matches: 18. The CDR3 contains 20 residues. The CDR3 is CASSPGTSGGETYSIHEQFF. CDR3 in DNA: TGTGCCAGCAGTCCGGGGACTAGCGGGGGGGAAACCTACAGTATTCATGAGCAGTTCTTC.

This clonotype was seen many times. This chain links TRBV7-8 with TRBJ1-1, with 8 bases identical to TRBD1. Germline CDR1 and CDR2: SGHVS and FQNEAQ. Losses at the gene ends were 6 bases for V and 1 base for J; bases not matched to a gene: 4. CDR3 size: 14 residues. CDR3 region: CASSSGTGNTEAFF. The DNA for the CDR3 is TGTGCCAGCAGTTCCGGGACAGGGAACACTGAAGCTTTCTTT.

This clonotype was seen repeatedly, ten times or more. The chain joins TRBV10-3 to TRBJ1-5, with D perhaps TRBD1 (6 bases). The CDR3 consists of 12 residues. Germline CDR1 is ENHRY and CDR2 is SYGVKD. V dropped 6 bases and J dropped 7 bases, with 10 bases sitting between them. The CDR3 protein is CAISTGPQPQHF. CDR3 bases: TGTGCCATCAGCACAGGGCCCCAGCCCCAGCATTTT.

This clonotype was counted only a few times. This chain connects TRBV4-1 to TRBJ1-2; D might be TRBD1 (6 bases). The V and J ends lost 5 bases and 8 bases respectively, with 15 bases between them. The CDR3 has 13 amino acids. The germline V gene has CDR1 MGHRA and CDR2 YSYEKL. The CDR3 nucleotides read TGCGCCAGCAGCGGACCGTCCAGGGGAGGCTACACCTTC. Translated: CASSGPSRGGYTF.

This clonotype has a count of ten or more. The rearrangement uses TRBV7-2 and TRBJ2-3; 7 nucleotides match TRBD2. The V gene's germline CDR1 is SGHTA and CDR2 FQGNSA. V trimming: 5 bases; J trimming: 0 bases; junction bases outside the gene matches: 5. The CDR3 totals 15 residues. The CDR3 bases are TGTGCCAGCAGCCCACGGCGGGAGAGCACAGATACGCAGTATTTT. The encoded protein is CASSPRRESTDTQYF.

This clonotype was observed a handful of times. This sequence joins TRBV12-3 or TRBV12-4 and TRBJ1-1; D is uncertain. The length of the CDR3 is 14 residues. Trimming removed 7 bases at V and 7 bases at J, with 19 bases between. The CDR3: CASTPHGRGLEAFF. The CDR3 DNA reads as TGTGCCAGCACCCCCCATGGTAGAGGCCTTGAAGCTTTCTTT.

This clonotype was counted a few times. The J gene is TRBJ2-4, the V gene TRBV7-9; 11 nucleotides align to TRBD2. This CDR3 region has 14 residues. Per the germline V gene, CDR1 is SEHNR and CDR2 is FQNEAQ (reference sequence). Unmatched junction bases numbered 1, after V lost 3 bases and J lost 6 bases. This CDR3 is CASSFGTSGNIQYF. The CDR3 nucleotides are TGTGCCAGCAGCTTCGGGACTAGCGGAAACATTCAGTACTTC.

This chain joins TRBV6-6 and TRBJ2-5, with D perhaps TRBD2 (5 bases). The CDR3 length is 14 residues. The V gene's germline CDR1 is MNHNY and CDR2 SVGAGI (reference sequence). Trimming took 0 bases from V and 9 from J, leaving 14 bases between them. CDR3 coding DNA: TGTGCCAGCAGTTACTCAGCGGAACTCGAGGCCCAGTACTTC. Amino acids: CASSYSAELEAQYF.

The chain employs TRBV6-5 and TRBJ1-3, with TRBD1 matching 8 bases. The CDR3 consists of 15 residues. Losses at the gene ends were 3 bases for V and 0 bases for J; bases not matched to a gene: 1. Germline CDR1 reads MNHEY; CDR2 reads SVGAGI. CDR3 sequence (DNA): TGTGCCAGCAGTTATACAGGGGGCTCTGGAAACACCATATATTTT. It codes for CASSYTGGSGNTIYF.

The rearrangement uses TRBV6-2 or TRBV6-3 and TRBJ2-3, with D possibly matching TRBD1 (6 bases). Trimming shortened V by 0 bases and J by 5 bases, and 18 bases separated the two germline ends. The length of the CDR3 is 17 residues. The germline CDR1 and CDR2 sequences are MNHEY and SVGEGT. The CDR3 nucleotides read TGTGCCAGCAGTTACTCGGGGGACAACGCCTTCGGAGATACGCAGTATTTT. Translation: CASSYSGDNAFGDTQYF.

This sequence joins TRBV4-3 and TRBJ2-1; D not resolved. Between the trimmed V and J ends, which lost 0 bases and 4 bases, there was a span of 13 bases. CDR3 length: 16 residues. Germline assignment: CDR1 LGHNA and CDR2 YSLEER. The CDR3 region has the DNA TGCGCCAGCAGCCAAGAGTATCGGACCCCGTACAATGAGCAGTTCTTC. Translation: CASSQEYRTPYNEQFF.

The sample holds a few counts of this clonotype. J is TRBJ1-1 and V is TRBV28; tentative D call: TRBD1 (5 bases). This CDR3 comprises 14 residues. Trimming cost V 4 bases and J 0 bases, with 9 bases left between them. Germline-derived CDR1 and CDR2 are MDHEN and SYDVKM. CDR3 in amino acids: CASSWGEMNTEAFF. The CDR3 region has the DNA TGTGCCAGCAGTTGGGGGGAGATGAACACTGAAGCTTTCTTT.

The rearrangement uses TRBV7-6 and TRBJ1-1, with D maybe TRBD1 (6 bases). This CDR3 has 13 amino acids. Between the trimmed V and J ends, which lost 5 bases and 5 bases, there was a span of 12 bases. Germline CDR1 reads SGHVS; CDR2 reads FNYEAQ. The CDR3 bases are TGTGCCAGCAGCATGACAGGATGGACTGAAGCTTTCTTT. Residues: CASSMTGWTEAFF.

This clonotype was detected a few times. V is TRBV7-9 and J is TRBJ2-7, with 8 bases identical to TRBD1. Germline lookup yields CDR1 SEHNR and CDR2 FQNEAQ (reference sequence). The CDR3 is made up of 15 amino acids. V gave up 0 bases and J gave up 3 bases; unmatched junction bases: 4. The CDR3 DNA is TGTGCCAGCAGCTTAGCACCGGGACAGGTCTACGAGCAGTACTTC. Translating it yields CASSLAPGQVYEQYF.

The V and J genes are TRBV20-1 and TRBJ1-1; no clear D gene. The CDR3 sequence is 12 residues long. V was cut by 4 bases and J by 1 base, with 7 bases left in between. Germline lookup yields CDR1 DFQATT and CDR2 SNEGSKA (reference sequence). DNA of the CDR3: TGCAGTGCTACCTCGGGGAACACTGAAGCTTTCTTT. Translating gives CSATSGNTEAFF.

This clonotype was seen ten or more times. The chain couples TRBV7-6 to TRBJ2-1; TRBD1 might be the D (5 bases). The CDR3 covers 15 residues. The germline V gene encodes CDR1 SGHVS and CDR2 FNYEAQ. V dropped 1 base and J dropped 0 bases, with 7 bases sitting between them. The CDR3 reads CASSLGQLSYNEQFF. The CDR3 nucleotides are TGTGCCAGCAGCTTAGGACAGCTCTCCTACAATGAGCAGTTCTTC.

V and J are TRBV7-2 and TRBJ2-7; TRBD1 aligns across 9 bases. With V trimmed by 5 bases and J by 2 bases, 4 bases remained unmatched. The CDR3 length is 14 residues. Germline lookup yields CDR1 SGHTA and CDR2 FQGNSA. As DNA, the CDR3 is TGTGCCAGCAGCGCCGGGACAGGGCCCTACGAGCAGTACTTC. It codes for CASSAGTGPYEQYF.

This clonotype was counted once. The rearrangement links TRBV24-1 to TRBJ2-3; 8 nucleotides agree with TRBD1. V was pared by 5 bases and J by 3 bases, with 9 bases of the junction left unmatched. This CDR3 spans 16 amino acids. CDR1 is KGHDR, CDR2 SFDVKD, per germline. Here the CDR3 reads CATSVTGGGGTDTQYF. CDR3 nucleotide sequence: TGTGCCACCAGTGTAACAGGGGGAGGAGGAACAGATACGCAGTATTTT.

A single count supports this clonotype. Its ends do not fully match the called genes, so a read error is possible. V usage is TRBV20-1 and J usage is TRBJ1-2; D uncertain. Germline V lookup: CDR1 DFQATT, CDR2 SNEGSKA (reference sequence). The length of the CDR3 is 15 residues. CDR3 bases: TGCAGTGCTAGAGATGCGGGAACGTCTAACTATGGCCACACCTTC. This encodes CSARDAGTSNYGHTF.

Turning to this clonotype: An end of the junction does not agree with germline; a read error may underlie this. The V and J genes are TRBV7-3 and TRBJ2-2; D is possibly TRBD1 (5 bases). CDR3 length equals 15 residues. Germline assignment: CDR1 SGHTA and CDR2 FQGTGA. Here the CDR3 reads CASSPEPGNPGELFF. In DNA form, the CDR3 reads TGTGCCAGCAGCCCCGAGCCAGGGAACCCCGGGGAGCTGTTTTTT.

This clonotype was counted a few times. The rearrangement links TRBV7-6 to TRBJ2-1; TRBD1 aligns across 12 bases. V lost 4 bases and J lost 1; bases outside the gene matches: 2. The CDR3 is made up of 16 amino acids. CDR1 SGHVS and CDR2 FNYEAQ come from the germline V gene. CDR3 sequence: CASSSGQGASYNEQFF. The CDR3 DNA follows: TGTGCCAGCAGCTCGGGACAGGGGGCATCCTACAATGAGCAGTTCTTC.

The gene calls are TRBV7-6 and TRBJ2-5, with 10 bases lining up with TRBD1. The CDR3 extends over 17 amino acids. The V gene's germline CDR1 is SGHVS and CDR2 FNYEAQ. Trimming at V came to 5 bases and at J to 2 bases, leaving 11 bases not matched to a gene. Written as DNA, the CDR3 is TGTGCCAGCAGCCCAAACACCGGGACAGGGGTACAAGAGACCCAGTACTTC. It specifies CASSPNTGTGVQETQYF. Drawing the rest from reference TRBV7-6 and TRBJ2-5, the complete variable domain is GAGVSQSPRYKVTKRGQDVALRCDPISGHVSLYWYRQALGQGPEFLTYFNYEAQQDKSGLPNDRFSAERPEGSISTLTIQRTEQRDSAMYRCASSPNTGTGVQETQYFGPGTRLLVL.